The next 30 T cell receptor beta chains were all read from a single sample in a study of T cell repertoires in cytomegalovirus infection. One entry per CDR3 protein, called by TCRdb with MiXCR from the reads. The sample carries over 200,000 distinct CDR3 sequences, roughly 15% recorded once. Sequencing was performed on PBMCs. The receptors come from a human donor in good health (CMV status not recorded). Some clones in this sample may be carry-over from other donors' samples.

This clonotype was recorded many times. The CDR3, as DNA: TGTGCCAGCAGTGAAGCTAGCGGGGGGGCCAATGAGCAGTTCTTC. Amino acids: CASSEASGGANEQFF. This chain links TRBV6-1 with TRBJ2-1, with 11 bases lining up with TRBD2. Trimming cost V 0 bases and J 6 bases; bases outside gene matches: 1. CDR1 is MNHNS, CDR2 SASEGT, per germline. The CDR3 extends over 15 amino acids.

This clonotype was detected only a few times. This chain uses TRBV4-2 with TRBJ1-4, with D unresolved. Germline values: CDR1 LGHNA, CDR2 YNFKEQ. V was pared by 0 bases and J by 4 bases, with 12 bases between. The CDR3 length is 16 residues. The CDR3 loop reads CASSQDLGFVNEKLFF. The CDR3 nucleotides are TGTGCCAGCAGCCAAGATCTGGGCTTCGTTAATGAAAAACTGTTTTTT.

This clonotype was detected ten times or more. The gene calls are TRBV11-2 and TRBJ2-5; D ambiguous. Trimming pared 5 bases from V and 5 bases from J, leaving 9 bases between. Germline CDR1 reads SGHAT; CDR2 reads FQNNGV. The CDR3 totals 12 residues. The chain's CDR3 is CASSLPDETQYF. CDR3 coding DNA: TGTGCCAGCAGCCTCCCGGATGAGACCCAGTACTTC.

This clonotype was seen ten or more times. The chain carries TRBV10-1 and TRBJ1-1, with D tentatively TRBD1 (5 bases). Germline CDR1 and CDR2: WNHNN and SYGVQD (reference sequence). The CDR3 is 16 residues long. The germline V and J ends were trimmed by 2 bases and 1 base, with 14 bases remaining between them. CDR3 sequence reads: CASSEKAQGWNTEAFF. As DNA, the CDR3 is TGCGCCAGCAGTGAGAAGGCCCAGGGATGGAACACTGAAGCTTTCTTT.

This clonotype was seen a handful of times. The chain couples TRBV20-1 to TRBJ2-7; TRBD1 is a possible D gene (6 bases). CDR1 and CDR2 (germline): DFQATT, SNEGSKA (reference sequence). This CDR3 is built from 17 residues. The V and J ends lost 5 bases and 0 bases respectively, with 23 bases between them. This CDR3 is CSAQAYEDRSSSYEQYF. Here the CDR3 DNA reads TGCAGTGCTCAAGCTTACGAGGACAGATCCAGCTCCTACGAGCAGTACTTC.

This clonotype was observed a few times. This chain joins TRBV12-3 or TRBV12-4 and TRBJ2-5; either TRBD1 or TRBD2 may supply D (6 bases each). The CDR3 sequence is 14 residues long. Trimming removed 2 bases from V and 5 bases from J, with 12 bases in between. In DNA form, the CDR3 reads TGTGCCAGCAGTTTAATGGGGGGCGCTGAGACCCAGTACTTC. Amino acid sequence: CASSLMGGAETQYF.

This clonotype was observed many times. The chain uses TRBV7-8 and TRBJ2-1; TRBD1 aligns across 7 bases. Germline assignment: CDR1 SGHVS and CDR2 FQNEAQ. The CDR3 spans 14 residues. The V gene end was trimmed by 5 bases and the J gene end by 6 bases; junction bases not matched to a gene: 7. The CDR3 DNA reads as TGTGCCAGCAGCGGGTCGACAGGGTTCAATGAGCAGTTCTTC. This gives the protein CASSGSTGFNEQFF.

This clonotype was seen many times. The CDR3 sequence: CASSFAHYSGNTIYF. The CDR3 nucleotides read TGTGCCAGCAGCTTCGCCCACTACTCTGGAAACACCATATATTTT. This chain joins TRBV7-2 and TRBJ1-3, with D unclear. Germline CDR1 reads SGHTA; CDR2 reads FQGNSA. This CDR3 comprises 15 residues. V shed 3 bases and J shed 0 bases, with 9 bases lying between them.

The chain links TRBV19 to TRBJ2-7, with 7 bases identical to TRBD1. Trimming took 5 bases from V and 6 from J; bases not matched to a gene: 16. The germline CDR1 and CDR2 sequences are LNHDA and SQIVND (reference sequence). The CDR3 spans 16 residues. CDR3 sequence (DNA): TGTGCCAGTAGTGCCCTACCGGGACAGTCAGGGCGCGAGCAGTACTTC. This sequence encodes CASSALPGQSGREQYF.

This clonotype was seen many times. V is TRBV29-1 and J is TRBJ2-2; 14 bases are a match to TRBD2. With V trimmed by 0 bases and J by 5 bases, 5 bases remained unmatched. Germline V CDR1 and CDR2: SQVTM, ANQGSEA. The CDR3 loop spans 17 amino acids. CDR3 DNA sequence: TGCAGCGTTGAAGATGGGACTAGCGGGAGAGGAACCGGGGAGCTGTTTTTT. This sequence encodes CSVEDGTSGRGTGELFF.

The chain recombines TRBV7-8 with TRBJ2-3; TRBD2 aligns across 14 bases. With 1 base clipped from V and 1 base from J, the junction kept 4 bases outside the gene matches. Germline-derived CDR1 and CDR2 are SGHVS and FQNEAQ. The CDR3 runs 18 residues. The CDR3 region is CASSLEGLAGVGTDTQYF. The CDR3 DNA reads as TGTGCCAGCAGCTTAGAGGGACTAGCGGGAGTTGGCACAGATACGCAGTATTTT.

The J gene is TRBJ1-1, the V gene TRBV29-1, with 8 nucleotides matching TRBD1. The CDR3 length is 13 residues. Germline V CDR1 and CDR2: SQVTM, ANQGSEA. V was clipped by 6 bases and J by 11 bases; unmatched bases: 14. CDR3 sequence reads: CSVVSSGQVDAFF. The CDR3 nucleotides are TGCAGCGTGGTCAGTTCGGGACAGGTCGATGCTTTCTTT.

This clonotype was seen at least ten times. The chain combines TRBV7-2 with TRBJ1-5; 7 bases line up with TRBD1. V gave up 5 bases and J gave up 3 bases; unmatched junction bases: 7. This CDR3 spans 15 amino acids. Per the germline V gene, CDR1 is SGHTA and CDR2 is FQGNSA. The CDR3: CASSSTGAPNQPQHF. DNA for the CDR3: TGTGCCAGCAGCAGTACAGGGGCTCCCAATCAGCCCCAGCATTTT.

Points on this clonotype: A read error is possible here, since a much larger clone lies one base away. The chain links TRBV7-2 to TRBJ1-1; D not certain. The CDR3 loop spans 15 amino acids. Germline CDR1 and CDR2: SGHTA and FQGNSA. For the CDR3, the DNA is TGTGCCAACAGCCCCCGGTGGAGGGAGAACACTGAAGCTTTCTTT. This translates into CANSPRWRENTEAFF.

This clonotype was counted a few times. The CDR3 here is CSAGSSGRTDTQYF. The CDR3 bases are TGCAGTGCCGGATCTAGCGGGAGGACAGATACGCAGTATTTT. The chain combines TRBV20-1 with TRBJ2-3, with TRBD2 matching over 11 bases. Germline assignment: CDR1 DFQATT and CDR2 SNEGSKA (reference sequence). Losses at the gene ends were 6 bases for V and 3 bases for J; bases not matched to a gene: 5. CDR3 length equals 14 residues.

This clonotype was detected ten times or more. This sequence joins TRBV7-9 and TRBJ2-2, with TRBD2 matching 7 bases. Germline V CDR1 and CDR2: SEHNR, FQNEAQ (reference sequence). The V segment lost 3 bases and the J segment 0 bases; nucleotides outside the gene matches: 4. The CDR3 is made up of 16 amino acids. CDR3 DNA sequence: TGTGCCAGCAGCTTGGGGGGGAGCCCGAACACCGGGGAGCTGTTTTTT. Protein product: CASSLGGSPNTGELFF.

This clonotype has a count of ten or more. V gene TRBV27 combines with J gene TRBJ2-3; TRBD2 matches at 10 bases. CDR1 and CDR2 (germline): MNHEY, SMNVEV (reference sequence). The CDR3 covers 20 residues. V dropped 2 bases and J dropped 3; count of bases not matched to a gene: 17. The CDR3 region has the DNA TGTGCCAGCAGTTTAGGGTCGGGGCTAGCGGGAGCGTTCGGAACAGATACGCAGTATTTT. Its protein product is CASSLGSGLAGAFGTDTQYF.

This chain uses TRBV28 with TRBJ2-3, with D perhaps being TRBD1 or TRBD2 (6 bases each). Germline lookup yields CDR1 MDHEN and CDR2 SYDVKM. V lost 6 bases and J lost 5, with 21 bases in between. The CDR3 runs 16 residues. CDR3 in DNA: TGTGCCAGCAGGGTCGGAGGGGGGCTCGCCGAAGATACGCAGTATTTT. This codes for CASRVGGGLAEDTQYF.

This clonotype was recorded many times. This chain links TRBV28 with TRBJ1-5; perhaps TRBD1 as D (5 bases). The germline CDR1 and CDR2 sequences are MDHEN and SYDVKM. CDR3 length: 15 residues. Trimming shortened V by 7 bases and J by 2 bases, and 15 bases separated the two germline ends. The CDR3 DNA is TGTGCCAGCACCGAGGACAATAAAGGCAATCAGCCCCAGCATTTT. Encoded protein: CASTEDNKGNQPQHF.

The sample holds many counts of this clonotype. V is TRBV7-9 and J is TRBJ2-1; D is unclear. The CDR3 is 13 amino acids. The V end lost 0 bases, the J end lost 8 bases, and 8 bases lay between the germline ends. Germline-derived CDR1 and CDR2 are SEHNR and FQNEAQ (reference sequence). The CDR3 region has the DNA TGTGCCAGCAGCTTAGCCCGACCGGATGAGCAGTTCTTC. Translating it yields CASSLARPDEQFF.

The genes are TRBV7-9 and TRBJ2-2; D is possibly TRBD1 (5 bases). The CDR3 length is 17 residues. Germline CDR1 is SEHNR and CDR2 is FQNEAQ (reference sequence). V lost 5 bases and J lost 3, with 19 bases in between. The CDR3 sequence: CASSPRGRGFDTGELFF. CDR3 nucleotide sequence: TGTGCCAGCAGCCCTCGCGGTAGGGGCTTCGACACCGGGGAGCTGTTTTTT.

The chain couples TRBV20-1 to TRBJ2-1; D is perhaps TRBD1 (5 bases). Germline assignment: CDR1 DFQATT and CDR2 SNEGSKA (reference sequence). V was shortened by 6 bases and J by 4 bases, with 16 bases between the two germline ends. The CDR3 spans 14 residues. For the CDR3, the DNA is TGCAGTGCCGCAGGGATCAGTCGGTACAATGAGCAGTTCTTC. Translated, it gives CSAAGISRYNEQFF.

A few counts support this clonotype. The V gene is TRBV5-1, the J gene TRBJ2-1, with D possibly TRBD2 on 6 matching bases. The CDR3 has 15 residues. Deletions cut 4 bases from V and 8 bases from J, with 19 bases between. In germline, CDR1 is SGHRS, CDR2 YFSETQ. CDR3 protein: CASSTPFMRDDEQFF. The CDR3 nucleotides read TGCGCCAGCAGCACCCCTTTTATGCGGGACGATGAGCAGTTCTTC.

This clonotype was picked up a small number of times. The rearrangement joins TRBV28 to TRBJ1-1; no firm D call. The V end was cut by 10 bases, the J end by 4 bases, with 10 bases between. Germline loops: CDR1 MDHEN, CDR2 SYDVKM. This CDR3 comprises 11 residues. CDR3: CATSWVTEAFF. CDR3 DNA sequence: TGTGCCACCTCATGGGTCACTGAAGCTTTCTTT.

This clonotype was seen many times. This rearrangement joins TRBV7-6 to TRBJ1-1; 7 bases map to TRBD1. The CDR3 is 14 residues long. Germline V CDR1 and CDR2: SGHVS, FNYEAQ. V shed 8 bases and J 1 base; nucleotides not matched to a gene: 7. The DNA of the CDR3 is TGTGCCAGCGGTACCGGGACAGAGAACACTGAAGCTTTCTTT. Translating it yields CASGTGTENTEAFF.

J is TRBJ2-7 and V is TRBV7-8; a weak D match, TRBD2 (5 bases). CDR3 size: 15 residues. Germline CDR1 and CDR2: SGHVS and FQNEAQ. Trimming cost V 7 bases and J 3 bases, with 19 bases left between them. This CDR3 is CASKALEGSHYEQYF. CDR3 coding DNA: TGTGCCAGCAAGGCCCTTGAGGGAAGCCACTACGAGCAGTACTTC.

V gene TRBV29-1 combines with J gene TRBJ2-6, with 9 bases that match TRBD1. Germline CDR1 is SQVTM and CDR2 is ANQGSEA. This CDR3 comprises 17 residues. Trimming removed 4 bases from V and 0 bases from J; junction bases left unmatched: 7. CDR3 protein: CSVGLGTGISGANVLTF. DNA of the CDR3: TGCAGCGTTGGGCTCGGGACAGGGATCTCTGGGGCCAACGTCCTGACTTTC.

This clonotype was seen many times. V gene TRBV7-2 combines with J gene TRBJ2-1; 7 bases agree with TRBD2. Germline V gene data show CDR1 as SGHTA and CDR2 as FQGNSA. The junction had 7 bases not matched to a gene; V was cut back by 6 bases and J by 8 bases. The CDR3 runs to 13 residues. The CDR3 DNA sequence: TGTGCCAGCAGTCTCCGCGGGAGCTATGAGCAGTTCTTC. It encodes CASSLRGSYEQFF.

This clonotype was seen only a few times. V is TRBV19 and J is TRBJ1-3; D is possibly TRBD1 (6 bases). The CDR3 covers 14 residues. The V end lost 6 bases, the J end lost 4 bases, and 13 bases lay between the germline ends. The germline V gene encodes CDR1 LNHDA and CDR2 SQIVND (reference sequence). The CDR3 bases are TGTGCCAGTAGCCACAGGGAGCCCGGAAACACCATATATTTT. It encodes CASSHREPGNTIYF. The full variable domain, rest sourced from reference TRBV19 and TRBJ1-3, is DGGITQSPKYLFRKEGQNVTLSCEQNLNHDAMYWYRQDPGQGLRLIYYSQIVNDFQKGDIAEGYSVSREKKESFPLTVTSAQKNPTAFYLCASSHREPGNTIYFGEGSWLTVV.

Only one count was recorded for this clonotype. The V call is TRBV29-1, the J call TRBJ2-7, with a weak D call TRBD2 (6 bases). The CDR3 contains 15 residues. V shed 4 bases and J shed 5 bases, with 21 bases lying between them. Germline V gene sequence: CDR1 SQVTM, CDR2 ANQGSEA. CDR3 DNA sequence: TGCAGCGTTGGGGTAGAGCGGGCCGCCTCAGACGAGCAGTACTTC. Amino acid sequence: CSVGVERAASDEQYF.